Below, 15 T cell receptor beta chains from the same sample are listed, as sequenced in a study of OX40 agonist ivuxolimab in advanced cancers. TCRdb's table, derived via immunoSEQ multiplex PCR, lists solely in-frame clones and lacks some. The sample contains some 64,000 clones, 80% to 95% of which appear only once. Sample: CD4+ or CD8+ T cells sorted from blood, taken in a trial of the OX40 agonist ivuxolimab. The receptors originated from an adult with an advanced solid tumor such as melanoma, head and neck, liver or kidney cancer.

V gene TRBV19 combines with J gene TRBJ1-4; 8 bases are shared with TRBD1. After removal of 3 bases from V and 7 bases from J, the junction contained 4 bases not matched to a gene. CDR3 length equals 14 residues. Looked up from germline, CDR1 is LNHDA and CDR2 is SQIVND (reference sequence). DNA of the CDR3: TGTGCCAGTAGTATGTGGACAGGGAGTGAAAAACTGTTTTTT. The encoded protein is CASSMWTGSEKLFF. Looking up the rest from reference TRBV19 and TRBJ1-4 gives the full variable domain: DGGITQSPKYLFRKEGQNVTLSCEQNLNHDAMYWYRQDPGQGLRLIYYSQIVNDFQKGDIAEGYSVSREKKESFPLTVTSAQKNPTAFYLCASSMWTGSEKLFFGSGTQLSVL.

This chain connects TRBV7-6 to TRBJ2-7, with 9 positions matching TRBD1. The CDR3 contains 15 residues. Per germline, CDR1 SGHVS and CDR2 FNYEAQ. Trimming cost V 5 bases and J 0 bases; bases outside gene matches: 5. The CDR3 DNA follows: TGTGCCAGCAGCGACGGACAGGGGTTCTCCTACGAGCAGTACTTC. This codes for CASSDGQGFSYEQYF.

The genes are TRBV28 and TRBJ2-5, with D perhaps matching TRBD2 (5 bases). V lost 10 bases, J lost 5 bases, and 20 bases lay in between. The germline CDR1 and CDR2 sequences are MDHEN and SYDVKM. CDR3 size: 14 residues. CDR3 protein: CAISKRSGPETQYF. In nucleotides, the CDR3 is TGTGCCATCAGCAAGCGGTCTGGCCCGGAGACCCAGTACTTC.

The V and J genes are TRBV19 and TRBJ2-3; no firm D call. The CDR3 contains 14 residues. Trimming left V 3 bases short and J 0 bases short, with 7 bases between. Germline-derived CDR1 and CDR2 are LNHDA and SQIVND (reference sequence). CDR3 DNA: TGTGCCAGTAGTATCGGGCTTAGCACAGATACGCAGTATTTT. It encodes CASSIGLSTDTQYF.

CDR3 nucleotide sequence: TGTGCCAGTAGTGCCGGACAGGGCGGGTCCTACGAGCAGTACTTC. As protein: CASSAGQGGSYEQYF. The chain carries TRBV19 and TRBJ2-7; the match to TRBD1 covers 8 bases. This CDR3 comprises 15 residues. Germline V gene data show CDR1 as LNHDA and CDR2 as SQIVND (reference sequence). J gave up 1 base and V 5 bases, and 7 bases lay outside the gene matches.

The chain couples TRBV6-4 to TRBJ2-1, with unresolved D. Germline V gene sequence: CDR1 MRHNA, CDR2 SNTAGT. The CDR3 consists of 13 residues. V lost 0 bases, J lost 5 bases, and 5 bases lay in between. CDR3 in DNA: TGTGCCAGCAGTGACTCGTCAAACAATGAGCAGTTCTTC. Translated: CASSDSSNNEQFF.

This chain uses TRBV19 with TRBJ1-1; TRBD1 might be the D (6 bases). The ends were cut back, 6 bases at V and 2 bases at J, with 16 bases in the middle. Per germline, CDR1 LNHDA and CDR2 SQIVND (reference sequence). The CDR3 is 15 amino acids. The CDR3 loop is CASSLGAGGNTEAFF. The CDR3 bases are TGTGCCAGTAGCTTAGGGGCCGGGGGCAACACTGAAGCTTTCTTT. The full variable domain, completed using reference TRBV19 and TRBJ1-1, is DGGITQSPKYLFRKEGQNVTLSCEQNLNHDAMYWYRQDPGQGLRLIYYSQIVNDFQKGDIAEGYSVSREKKESFPLTVTSAQKNPTAFYLCASSLGAGGNTEAFFGQGTRLTVV.

Note on this clone: Other DNA sequences in the same sample also yield this CDR3. V gene TRBV6-5 combines with J gene TRBJ2-7, with 11 bases identical to TRBD1. The CDR3 is made up of 15 amino acids. With 0 bases clipped from V and 3 bases from J, the junction kept 1 base outside the gene matches. Germline V CDR1 and CDR2: MNHEY, SVGAGI. The CDR3 DNA sequence: TGTGCCAGCAGTTACTCCGGGACAGGGGGCTACGAGCAGTACTTC. Encoded protein: CASSYSGTGGYEQYF.

The chain carries TRBV19 and TRBJ2-7, with no clear D. Germline CDR1 LNHDA, CDR2 SQIVND (reference sequence). Trimming cost V 3 bases and J 4 bases, with 7 bases left between them. The CDR3 spans 12 residues. In DNA, the CDR3 is TGTGCCAGTAGTATGGGCGGTTACGAGCAGTACTTC. Translated: CASSMGGYEQYF.

This chain uses TRBV15 with TRBJ2-1, with a weak D call TRBD2 (6 bases). The CDR3 covers 16 residues. CDR1 and CDR2 (germline): LNHNV, YYDKDF (reference sequence). The V end lost 0 bases, the J end lost 3 bases, and 12 bases lay between the germline ends. The CDR3 region has the DNA TGTGCCACCAGCAGAGAAAGGAGCGGGTTCTACAATGAGCAGTTCTTC. The encoded protein is CATSRERSGFYNEQFF. Full variable domain (missing parts from reference TRBV15 and TRBJ2-1): DAMVIQNPRYQVTQFGKPVTLSCSQTLNHNVMYWYQQKSSQAPKLLFHYYDKDFNNEADTPDNFQSRRPNTSFCFLDIRSPGLGDTAMYLCATSRERSGFYNEQFFGPGTRLTVL.

In this sample, this clone turned up once. This chain links TRBV28 with TRBJ2-7; D unresolved. Trimming cost V 10 bases and J 3 bases, with 13 bases left between them. Germline V CDR1 and CDR2: MDHEN, SYDVKM. This CDR3 region has 12 residues. CDR3 sequence reads: CAIRSGNYEQYF. CDR3 nucleotides: TGTGCCATTAGGTCAGGTAACTACGAGCAGTACTTC.

The J gene is TRBJ2-3, the V gene TRBV6-5; TRBD2 aligns across 10 bases. Germline CDR1 MNHEY, CDR2 SVGAGI. With V trimmed by 2 bases and J by 3 bases, 5 bases remained unmatched. This CDR3 contains 16 residues. The CDR3 loop is CASSYDPAGGTDTQYF. Written as DNA, the CDR3 is TGTGCCAGCAGTTACGATCCAGCGGGAGGGACAGATACGCAGTATTTT.

This rearrangement joins TRBV4-1 to TRBJ2-7; D is uncertain. V lost 0 bases to trimming and J lost 6 bases, with 15 bases between them. Germline lookup yields CDR1 MGHRA and CDR2 YSYEKL. The CDR3 is 15 amino acids. The CDR3 coding sequence is TGCGCCAGCAGCCAAGATGACCAACGGTCCCTCGAGCAGTACTTC. Encoded protein: CASSQDDQRSLEQYF.

The chain is built from TRBV19 and TRBJ2-7; the D call may be TRBD1 or TRBD2 (5 bases each). From germline, CDR1 is LNHDA and CDR2 SQIVND (reference sequence). The CDR3 contains 14 residues. Deletions cut 5 bases from V and 3 bases from J, with 14 bases between. CDR3 amino acids: CASSVAGDLYEQYF. CDR3 nucleotide sequence: TGTGCCAGTAGTGTAGCTGGGGACCTCTACGAGCAGTACTTC.

The CDR3 is CASSPSTGRMDTQYF. The CDR3 bases are TGTGCCAGCAGTCCCTCGACGGGCAGAATGGATACGCAGTATTTT. The rearrangement uses TRBV27 and TRBJ2-3; no definite D call. This CDR3 is built from 15 residues. Trimming stripped 5 bases from V and 6 bases from J, with 18 bases between. The germline V gene encodes CDR1 MNHEY and CDR2 SMNVEV (reference sequence).